This T cell receptor (beta chain) is drawn from a study of T cell responses to AZD1222 COVID-19 vaccine. Libraries were prepared by immunoSEQ multiplex PCR; TCRdb keeps only in-frame clonotypes and omits some of them. The sample records roughly 250,000 clones, 85% to 95% being singletons. This CDR3 region has 14 residues. V shed 5 bases and J shed 4 bases, with 12 bases lying between them. Germline CDR1 reads LGHNA; CDR2 reads YSLEER. About this clone: Its specificity is unknown.

General study points: Just a handful of people given AZD1222 tested seropositive at baseline.

The sequencing here drew on peripheral blood, taken on day 0 of AZD1222 vaccination. This rearrangement joins TRBV4-3 to TRBJ1-3; maybe TRBD1 (5 bases). This receptor was identified in an adult in good health. DNA for the CDR3: TGCGCCAGCAGCTTAACCGGGACGGGAAACACCATATATTTT. Its translation: CASSLTGTGNTIYF.